The subject of this entry is one T cell receptor (beta chain). Its target is unknown. This sample is part of a study of OX40 agonist ivuxolimab in advanced cancers. About the study: An agonistic anti-OX40 (CD134) antibody, ivuxolimab, was used to treat the patients. Study outcomes and limitations: The investigators did not determine what antigen specificity the expanded peripheral T cells had. Some patients who did not respond also had low normalized T-cell clonal expansion. Partial responders treated at 0.1-3.0 mg/kg exhibited clonal expansion among the lowest measured.

CDR1 is MNHEY, CDR2 SMNVEV, per germline (reference sequence). With V trimmed by 2 bases and J by 3 bases, 6 bases remained unmatched. CDR3 size: 16 residues. Clones were sequenced by immunoSEQ multiplex PCR, and TCRdb holds only the in-frame ones, with some missing. The top ten hold about 0.9% of the sample, which has 70,000 or so clones, 80% to 90% seen once. Source: CD4+ or CD8+ T cells sorted from blood, taken in a trial of the OX40 agonist ivuxolimab. V and J are TRBV27 and TRBJ2-7; TRBD1 agrees at 11 bases. The TCR was taken from an adult with an advanced solid tumor such as melanoma, head and neck, liver or kidney cancer. Here the CDR3 reads CASSLVAGTGGYEQYF. As DNA, the CDR3 is TGTGCCAGCAGTTTAGTCGCCGGGACAGGGGGCTACGAGCAGTACTTC.